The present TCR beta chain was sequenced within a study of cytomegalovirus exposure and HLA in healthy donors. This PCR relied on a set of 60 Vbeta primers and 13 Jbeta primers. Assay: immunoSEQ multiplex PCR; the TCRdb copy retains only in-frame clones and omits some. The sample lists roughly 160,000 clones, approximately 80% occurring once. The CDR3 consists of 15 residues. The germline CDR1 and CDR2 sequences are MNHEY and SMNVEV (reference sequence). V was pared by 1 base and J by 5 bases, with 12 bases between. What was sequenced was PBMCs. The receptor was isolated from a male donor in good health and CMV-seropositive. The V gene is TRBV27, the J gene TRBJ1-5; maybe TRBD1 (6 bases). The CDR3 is CASSLWVGADQPQHF. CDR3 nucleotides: TGTGCCAGCAGTTTATGGGTGGGGGCGGATCAGCCCCAGCATTTT.